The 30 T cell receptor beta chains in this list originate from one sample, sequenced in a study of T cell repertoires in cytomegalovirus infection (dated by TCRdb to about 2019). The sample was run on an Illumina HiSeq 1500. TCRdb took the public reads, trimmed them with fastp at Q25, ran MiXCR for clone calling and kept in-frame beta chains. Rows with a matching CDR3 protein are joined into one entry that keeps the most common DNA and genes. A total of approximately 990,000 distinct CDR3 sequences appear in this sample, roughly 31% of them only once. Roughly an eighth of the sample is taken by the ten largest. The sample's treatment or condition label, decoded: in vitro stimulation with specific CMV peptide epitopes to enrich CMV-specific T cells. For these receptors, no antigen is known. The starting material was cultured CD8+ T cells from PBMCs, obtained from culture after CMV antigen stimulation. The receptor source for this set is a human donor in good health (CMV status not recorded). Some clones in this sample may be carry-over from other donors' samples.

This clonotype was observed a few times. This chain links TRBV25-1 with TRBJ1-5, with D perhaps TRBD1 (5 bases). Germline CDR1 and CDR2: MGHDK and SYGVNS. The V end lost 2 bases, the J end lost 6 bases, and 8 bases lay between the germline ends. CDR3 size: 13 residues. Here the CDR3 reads CASSEGGTQPQHF. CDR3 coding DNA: TGTGCCAGCAGTGAAGGGGGAACTCAGCCCCAGCATTTT.

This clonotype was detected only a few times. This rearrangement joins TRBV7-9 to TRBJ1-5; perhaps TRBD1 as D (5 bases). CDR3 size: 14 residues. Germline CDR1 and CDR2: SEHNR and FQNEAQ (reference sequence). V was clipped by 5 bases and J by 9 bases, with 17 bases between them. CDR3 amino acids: CASSQGLPDRPQHF. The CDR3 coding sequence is TGTGCCAGCAGCCAGGGACTGCCCGATCGGCCCCAGCATTTT.

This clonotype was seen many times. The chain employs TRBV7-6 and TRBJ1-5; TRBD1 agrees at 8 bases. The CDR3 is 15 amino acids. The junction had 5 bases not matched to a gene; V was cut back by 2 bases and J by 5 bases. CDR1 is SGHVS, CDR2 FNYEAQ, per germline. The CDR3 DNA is TGTGCCAGCAGCTTATGGTCAGGGGGCGATCAGCCCCAGCATTTT. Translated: CASSLWSGGDQPQHF. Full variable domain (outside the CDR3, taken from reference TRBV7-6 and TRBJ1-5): GAGVSQSPRYKVTKRGQDVALRCDPISGHVSLYWYRQALGQGPEFLTYFNYEAQQDKSGLPNDRFSAERPEGSISTLTIQRTEQRDSAMYRCASSLWSGGDQPQHFGDGTRLSIL.

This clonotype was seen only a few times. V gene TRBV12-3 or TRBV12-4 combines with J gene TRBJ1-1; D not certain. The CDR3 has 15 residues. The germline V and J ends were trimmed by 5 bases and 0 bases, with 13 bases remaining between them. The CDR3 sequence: CASSPTGSMNTEAFF. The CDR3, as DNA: TGTGCCAGCAGTCCCACGGGGAGTATGAACACTGAAGCTTTCTTT.

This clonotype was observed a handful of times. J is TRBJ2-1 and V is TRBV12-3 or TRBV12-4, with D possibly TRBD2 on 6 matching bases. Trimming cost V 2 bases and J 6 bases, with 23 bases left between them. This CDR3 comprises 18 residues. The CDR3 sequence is CASSLYPSVAYSGNEQFF. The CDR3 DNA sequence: TGTGCCAGCAGTTTATATCCTAGCGTAGCATATTCCGGCAATGAGCAGTTCTTC.

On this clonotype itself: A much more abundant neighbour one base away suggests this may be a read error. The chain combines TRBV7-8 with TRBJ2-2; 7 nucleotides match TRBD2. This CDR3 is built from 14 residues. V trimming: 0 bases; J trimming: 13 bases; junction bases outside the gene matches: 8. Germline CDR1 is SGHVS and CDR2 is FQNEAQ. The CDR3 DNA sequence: TGTGCCAGCAGCTTAGCGAGGGGCAGGGAGGGGCTGTTTTTT. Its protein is CASSLARGREGLFF. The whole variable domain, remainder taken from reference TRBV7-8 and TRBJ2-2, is GAGVSQSPRYKVAKRGQDVALRCDPISGHVSLFWYQQALGQGPEFLTYFQNEAQLDKSGLPSDRFFAERPEGSVSTLKIQRTQQEDSAVYLCASSLARGREGLFFGEGSRLTVL.

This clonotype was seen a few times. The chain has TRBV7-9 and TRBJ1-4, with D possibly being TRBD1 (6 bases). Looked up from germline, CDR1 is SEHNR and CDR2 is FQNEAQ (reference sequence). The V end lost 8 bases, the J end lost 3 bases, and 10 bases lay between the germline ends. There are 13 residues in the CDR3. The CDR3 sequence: CASLGQPNEKLFF. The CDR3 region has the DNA TGTGCCAGCCTAGGACAGCCTAATGAAAAACTGTTTTTT.

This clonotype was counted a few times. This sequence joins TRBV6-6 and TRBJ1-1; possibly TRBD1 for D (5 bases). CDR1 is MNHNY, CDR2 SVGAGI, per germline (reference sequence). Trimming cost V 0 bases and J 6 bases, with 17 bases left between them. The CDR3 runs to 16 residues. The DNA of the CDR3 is TGTGCCAGCAGTTACTCGACCCCGGGGGACTATGCTGAAGCTTTCTTT. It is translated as CASSYSTPGDYAEAFF.

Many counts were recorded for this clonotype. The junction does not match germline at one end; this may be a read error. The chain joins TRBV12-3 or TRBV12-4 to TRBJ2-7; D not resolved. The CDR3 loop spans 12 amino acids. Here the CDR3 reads CASSLGRHEQYF. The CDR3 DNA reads TGTGCCAGCAGCTTAGGTAGACACGAGCAGTACTTC.

CDR3 nucleotides: TGTGCCAGCAGCGTATCCGGGACAGGGGGCAACTATGGCTACACCTTC. As protein: CASSVSGTGGNYGYTF. The chain recombines TRBV9 with TRBJ1-2, with TRBD1 identical over 12 bases. Per germline, CDR1 SGDLS and CDR2 YYNGEE. With 1 base clipped from V and 2 bases from J, the junction kept 3 bases outside the gene matches. The CDR3 is 16 residues long.

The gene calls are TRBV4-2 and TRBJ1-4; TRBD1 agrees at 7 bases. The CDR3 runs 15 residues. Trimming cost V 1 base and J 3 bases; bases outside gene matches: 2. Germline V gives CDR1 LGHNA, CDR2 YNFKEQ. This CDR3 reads CASSQATGSNEKLFF. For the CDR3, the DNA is TGTGCCAGCAGCCAAGCGACAGGGTCTAATGAAAAACTGTTTTTT.

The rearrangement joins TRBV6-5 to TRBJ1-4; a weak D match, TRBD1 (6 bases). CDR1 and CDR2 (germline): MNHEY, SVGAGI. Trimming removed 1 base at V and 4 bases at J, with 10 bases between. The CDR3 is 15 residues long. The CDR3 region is CASSYYQGSNEKLFF. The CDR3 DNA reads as TGTGCCAGCAGTTACTACCAGGGGAGTAATGAAAAACTGTTTTTT.

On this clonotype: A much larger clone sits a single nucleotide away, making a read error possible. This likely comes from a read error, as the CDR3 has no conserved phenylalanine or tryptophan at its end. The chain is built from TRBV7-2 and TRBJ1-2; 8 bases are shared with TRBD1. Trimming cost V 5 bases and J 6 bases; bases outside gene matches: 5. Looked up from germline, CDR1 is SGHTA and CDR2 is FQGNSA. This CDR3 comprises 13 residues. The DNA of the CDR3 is TGTGCCAGCAGCCCGGAGACAGGGGATGGCTACACCTTG. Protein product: CASSPETGDGYTL.

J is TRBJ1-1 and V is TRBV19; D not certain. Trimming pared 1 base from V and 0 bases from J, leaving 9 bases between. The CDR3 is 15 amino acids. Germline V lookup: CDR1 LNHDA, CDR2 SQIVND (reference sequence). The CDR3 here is CASSIGPVMNTEAFF. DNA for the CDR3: TGTGCCAGTAGTATAGGTCCGGTGATGAACACTGAAGCTTTCTTT.

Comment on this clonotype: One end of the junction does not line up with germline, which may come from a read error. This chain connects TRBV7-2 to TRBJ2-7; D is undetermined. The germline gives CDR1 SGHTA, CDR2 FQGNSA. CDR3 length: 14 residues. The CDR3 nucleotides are TGTGCCAGCAGCCCTGGAAGGGTCATTAACGAGCAGCACTTC. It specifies CASSPGRVINEQHF.

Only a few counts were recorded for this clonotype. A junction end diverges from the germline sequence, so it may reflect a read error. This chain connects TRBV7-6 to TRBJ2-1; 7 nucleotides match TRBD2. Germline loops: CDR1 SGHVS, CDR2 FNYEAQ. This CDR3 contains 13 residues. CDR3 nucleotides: TGTGCTAGCAGCTTCTCAGGACTAGATGAGCAGTTCTTC. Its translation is CASSFSGLDEQFF.

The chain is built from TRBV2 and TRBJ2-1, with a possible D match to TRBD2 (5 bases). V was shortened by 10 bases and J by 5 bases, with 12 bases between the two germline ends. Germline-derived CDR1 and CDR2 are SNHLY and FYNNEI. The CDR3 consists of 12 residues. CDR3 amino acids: CANLGENNEQFF. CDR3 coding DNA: TGTGCCAACCTCGGGGAGAACAATGAGCAGTTCTTC.

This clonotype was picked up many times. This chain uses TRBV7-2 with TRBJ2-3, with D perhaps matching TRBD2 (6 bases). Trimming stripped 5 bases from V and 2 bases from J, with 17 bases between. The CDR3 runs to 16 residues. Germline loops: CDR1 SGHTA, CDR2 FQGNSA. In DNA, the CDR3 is TGTGCCAGCAGCCGTTATGGCGGAGGGGACACAGATACGCAGTATTTT. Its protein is CASSRYGGGDTDTQYF.

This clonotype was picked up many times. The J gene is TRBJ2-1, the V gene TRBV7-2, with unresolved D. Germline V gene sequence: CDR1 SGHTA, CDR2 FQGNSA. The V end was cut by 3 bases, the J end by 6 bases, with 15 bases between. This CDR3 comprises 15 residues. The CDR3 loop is CASSFVSDGSNEQFF. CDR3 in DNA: TGTGCCAGCAGCTTCGTAAGCGATGGGTCCAATGAGCAGTTCTTC. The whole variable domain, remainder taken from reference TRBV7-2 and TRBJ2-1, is GAGVSQSPSNKVTEKGKDVELRCDPISGHTALYWYRQSLGQGLEFLIYFQGNSAPDKSGLPSDRFSAERTGGSVSTLTIQRTQQEDSAVYLCASSFVSDGSNEQFFGPGTRLTVL.

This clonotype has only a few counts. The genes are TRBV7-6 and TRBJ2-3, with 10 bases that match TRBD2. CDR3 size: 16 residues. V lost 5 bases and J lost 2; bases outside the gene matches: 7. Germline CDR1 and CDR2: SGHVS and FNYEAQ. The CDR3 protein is CASSRSGGGLTDTQYF. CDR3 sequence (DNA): TGTGCCAGCAGCCGCAGCGGGGGGGGCCTCACAGATACGCAGTATTTT.

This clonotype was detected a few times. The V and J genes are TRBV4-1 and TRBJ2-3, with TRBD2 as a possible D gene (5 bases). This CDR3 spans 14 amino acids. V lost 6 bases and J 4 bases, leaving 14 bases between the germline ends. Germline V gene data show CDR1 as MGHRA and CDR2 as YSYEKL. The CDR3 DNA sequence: TGCGCCAGCAGGAGATGGGGAGAGGCAGATACGCAGTATTTT. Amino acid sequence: CASRRWGEADTQYF.

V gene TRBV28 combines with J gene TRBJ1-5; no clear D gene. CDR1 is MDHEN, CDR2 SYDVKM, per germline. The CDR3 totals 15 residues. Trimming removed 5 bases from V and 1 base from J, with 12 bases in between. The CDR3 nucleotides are TGTGCCAGCAGTCCGTTGAAGGGAAGCAATCAGCCCCAGCATTTT. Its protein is CASSPLKGSNQPQHF.

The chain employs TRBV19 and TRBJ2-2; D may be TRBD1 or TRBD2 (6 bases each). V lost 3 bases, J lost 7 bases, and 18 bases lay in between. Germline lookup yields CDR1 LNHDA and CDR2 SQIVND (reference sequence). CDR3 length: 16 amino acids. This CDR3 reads CASSISNREVVGELFF. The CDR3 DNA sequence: TGTGCCAGTAGTATTTCGAACAGGGAGGTAGTCGGGGAGCTGTTTTTT.

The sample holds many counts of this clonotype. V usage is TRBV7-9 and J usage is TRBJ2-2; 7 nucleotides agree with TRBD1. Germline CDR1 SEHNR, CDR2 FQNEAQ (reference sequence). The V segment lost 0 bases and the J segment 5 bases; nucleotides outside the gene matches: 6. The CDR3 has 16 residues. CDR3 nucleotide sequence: TGTGCCAGCAGCTTAGCGGGTCAGGGGGTGACCGGGGAGCTGTTTTTT. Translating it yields CASSLAGQGVTGELFF. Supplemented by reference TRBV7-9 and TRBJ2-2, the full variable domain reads DTGVSQNPRHKITKRGQNVTFRCDPISEHNRLYWYRQTLGQGPEFLTYFQNEAQLEKSRLLSDRFSAERPKGSFSTLEIQRTEQGDSAMYLCASSLAGQGVTGELFFGEGSRLTVL.

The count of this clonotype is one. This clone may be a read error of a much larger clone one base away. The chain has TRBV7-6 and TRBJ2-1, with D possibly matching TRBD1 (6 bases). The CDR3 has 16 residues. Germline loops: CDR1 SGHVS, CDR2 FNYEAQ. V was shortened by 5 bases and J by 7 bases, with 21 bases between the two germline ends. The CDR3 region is CASSSPTGTIGNEQFF. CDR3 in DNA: TGTGCCAGCAGCAGCCCCACAGGGACCATTGGGAATGAGCAGTTCTTC. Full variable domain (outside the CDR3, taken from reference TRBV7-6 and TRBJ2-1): GAGVSQSPRYKVTKRGQDVALRCDPISGHVSLYWYRQALGQGPEFLTYFNYEAQQDKSGLPNDRFSAERPEGSISTLTIQRTEQRDSAMYRCASSSPTGTIGNEQFFGPGTRLTVL.

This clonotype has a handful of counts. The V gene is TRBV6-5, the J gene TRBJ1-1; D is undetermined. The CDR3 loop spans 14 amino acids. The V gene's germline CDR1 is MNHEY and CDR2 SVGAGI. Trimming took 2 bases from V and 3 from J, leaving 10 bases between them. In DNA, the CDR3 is TGTGCCAGCAGTTACAAGGCAACGGACACTGAAGCTTTCTTT. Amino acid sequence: CASSYKATDTEAFF.

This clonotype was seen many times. CDR3 sequence reads: CASSLWKDTDTQYF. In nucleotides, the CDR3 is TGTGCCAGCAGCTTGTGGAAGGACACAGATACGCAGTATTTT. This chain links TRBV7-9 with TRBJ2-3; no reliable D call. Germline-derived CDR1 and CDR2 are SEHNR and FQNEAQ (reference sequence). Between the trimmed V and J ends, which lost 3 bases and 2 bases, there was a span of 9 bases. This CDR3 contains 14 residues.

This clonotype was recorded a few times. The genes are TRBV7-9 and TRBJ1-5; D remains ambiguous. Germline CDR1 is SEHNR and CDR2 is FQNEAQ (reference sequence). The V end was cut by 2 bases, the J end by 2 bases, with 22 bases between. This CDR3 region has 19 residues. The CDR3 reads CASSLFNGYEEGGNQPQHF. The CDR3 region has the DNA TGTGCCAGCAGCTTATTTAATGGGTACGAGGAAGGTGGCAATCAGCCCCAGCATTTT.

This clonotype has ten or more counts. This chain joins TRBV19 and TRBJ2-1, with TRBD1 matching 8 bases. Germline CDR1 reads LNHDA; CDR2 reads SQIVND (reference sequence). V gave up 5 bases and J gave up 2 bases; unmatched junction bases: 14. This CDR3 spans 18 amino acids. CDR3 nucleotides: TGTGCCAGTAGTGTTCAATCACTGACAGGGGTACCCTACAATGAGCAGTTCTTC. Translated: CASSVQSLTGVPYNEQFF.

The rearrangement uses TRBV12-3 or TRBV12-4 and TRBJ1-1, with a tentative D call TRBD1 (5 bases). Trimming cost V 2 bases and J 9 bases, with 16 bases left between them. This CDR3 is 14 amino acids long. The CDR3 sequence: CASSLSGGRRQAFF. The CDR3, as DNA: TGTGCCAGCAGTTTAAGTGGGGGTAGGAGACAAGCTTTCTTT.